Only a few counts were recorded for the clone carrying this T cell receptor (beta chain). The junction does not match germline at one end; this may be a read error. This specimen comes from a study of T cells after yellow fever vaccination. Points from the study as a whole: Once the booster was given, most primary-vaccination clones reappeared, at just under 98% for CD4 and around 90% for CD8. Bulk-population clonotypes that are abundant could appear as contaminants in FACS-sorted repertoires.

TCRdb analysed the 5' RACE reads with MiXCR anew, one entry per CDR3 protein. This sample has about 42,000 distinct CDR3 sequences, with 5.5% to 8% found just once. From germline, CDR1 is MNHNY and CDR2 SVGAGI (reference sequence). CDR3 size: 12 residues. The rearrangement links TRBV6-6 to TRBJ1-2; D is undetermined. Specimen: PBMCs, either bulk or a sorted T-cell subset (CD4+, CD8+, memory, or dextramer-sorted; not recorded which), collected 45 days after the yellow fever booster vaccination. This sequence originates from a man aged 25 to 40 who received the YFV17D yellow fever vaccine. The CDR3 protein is CASSLPNLGSSF. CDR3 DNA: TGTGCCAGCAGCCTCCCGAACTTGGGTTCTTCTTTC.